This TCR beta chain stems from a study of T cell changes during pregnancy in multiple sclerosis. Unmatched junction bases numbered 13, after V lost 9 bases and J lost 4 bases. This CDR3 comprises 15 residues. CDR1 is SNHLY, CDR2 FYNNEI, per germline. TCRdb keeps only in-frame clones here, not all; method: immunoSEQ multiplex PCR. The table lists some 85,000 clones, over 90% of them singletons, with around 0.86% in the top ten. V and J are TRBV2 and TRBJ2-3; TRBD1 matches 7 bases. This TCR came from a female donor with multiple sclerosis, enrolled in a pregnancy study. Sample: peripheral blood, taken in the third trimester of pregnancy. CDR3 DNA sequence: TGTGCCAGAGCCGACAGGGTGGCGCGCGCAGATACGCAGTATTTT. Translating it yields CARADRVARADTQYF. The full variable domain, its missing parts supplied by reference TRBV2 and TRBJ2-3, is EPEVTQTPSHQVTQMGQEVILRCVPISNHLYFYWYRQILGQKVEFLVSFYNNEISEKSEIFDDQFSVERPDGSNFTLKIRSTKLEDSAMYFCARADRVARADTQYFGPGTRLTVL.